The 2 T cell receptor beta chains below come from one sample, sequenced in a study of cytomegalovirus exposure and HLA in healthy donors. Clones were sequenced by immunoSEQ multiplex PCR, and TCRdb holds only the in-frame ones, with some missing. The sample has about 360,000 clones; roughly 85% are singletons. The sequencing input was PBMCs. The origin of the receptors is a woman between 18 and 30 years old in good health and CMV-seronegative.

CDR3: CASGLRAGGPDTQYF. In DNA, the CDR3 is TGTGCTAGTGGTTTGCGAGCGGGGGGGCCGGATACGCAGTATTTT. This chain links TRBV12-5 with TRBJ2-3; 10 bases fit TRBD2. Germline loops: CDR1 LGHNT, CDR2 FRNRAP. The CDR3 has 15 amino acids. After removal of 2 bases from V and 6 bases from J, the junction contained 5 bases not matched to a gene.

V is TRBV6-1 and J is TRBJ1-2; 8 bases agree with TRBD1. CDR1 and CDR2 from the germline V gene are MNHNS and SASEGT. V lost 7 bases to trimming and J lost 7 bases; unmatched junction nucleotides: 14. The CDR3 covers 15 residues. The CDR3 DNA reads as TGTGCCAGCAAGCTAACCGGGACAGGCCAAGCTGGCTACACCTTC. It encodes CASKLTGTGQAGYTF.